This T cell receptor (beta chain) was found in a study of regulatory T cells in long-lasting Graves disease. Study summary: Patients met the persistent Graves' disease definition after over 5 years of antithyroid drugs with positive TSH receptor antibodies.

Overall study results and limits: Persistent disease exhibited a predilection for TRBV28, TRBJ1-2 and TRBJ2-5. The number of shared public clonotypes was higher in persistent patients (roughly 3,000) than new patients (approximately 1,000).

Sample time point: persistent/refractory GD, antithyroid drugs over 5 years with positive TRAb. The authors made the TCR library using RNA they extracted from PBMCs. Researchers made TCR beta libraries by using iRepertoire HTBI primers and running Arm-PCR on CDR3 regions. One entry per CDR3 protein results from TCRdb running MiXCR on the multiplex PCR reads. Of a few hundred thousand distinct CDR3 sequences listed, approximately 25% are singletons. In its sample, this clonotype was seen many times. Its antigen is undetermined. V dropped 4 bases and J dropped 4 bases, with 11 bases sitting between them. The CDR3 runs to 14 residues.

The rearrangement uses TRBV12-3 or TRBV12-4 and TRBJ1-5; possibly TRBD1 for D (6 bases). The receptor comes from a woman between 35 and 50 years old with Graves disease. The sample consisted of peripheral blood mononuclear cells (PBMCs), taken when the disease was refractory, from a patient treated with antithyroid drugs. CDR3 amino acids: CASSYRVRNQPQHF. The CDR3 coding sequence is TGTGCCAGCAGTTACAGGGTTAGGAATCAGCCCCAGCATTTT.